Below, 5 T cell receptor beta chains from the same sample are listed, as sequenced in a study of blood T cells in healthy people across ages. A second PCR of 7 to 11 cycles used a sample-barcoded 5' primer and a J-beta primer mix. TCRdb re-analysed the 5' RACE reads in MiXCR, keeping a single row per CDR3 protein. Of 750,000 to 850,000 distinct CDR3 sequences listed, 20% to 30% are singletons. These records were also assigned to another study, of T cells of mothers and their children.

The sequenced material came from blood. These receptors came from a boy aged 5-17 years in good health.

A few counts support this clonotype. V gene TRBV6-2 or TRBV6-3 combines with J gene TRBJ2-5; 12 nucleotides align to TRBD2. The J call may not be correct, given that the DNA end is closer to TRBJ2-7. This CDR3 is built from 16 residues. The germline V gene encodes CDR1 MNHEY and CDR2 SVGEGT. The CDR3 loop reads CAISTGTSGSYYEQYF. The CDR3, as DNA: TGTGCCATCTCAACCGGGACTAGCGGGTCGTACTACGAGCAGTACTTC.

The genes are TRBV6-5 and TRBJ1-2; the D gene is possibly TRBD1 (6 bases). V gave up 2 bases and J gave up 6 bases, with 13 bases separating them. The germline V gene encodes CDR1 MNHEY and CDR2 SVGAGI. This CDR3 region has 14 residues. The CDR3 is CASSYGGLRDGYTF. CDR3 sequence (DNA): TGTGCCAGCAGTTACGGGGGCTTGCGGGATGGCTACACCTTC.

This clonotype was found a few times. This chain uses TRBV29-1 with TRBJ2-2; D unresolved. The CDR3 runs to 14 residues. Germline CDR1 is SQVTM and CDR2 is ANQGSEA. Trimming left V 1 base short and J 4 bases short, with 10 bases between. The CDR3, as DNA: TGCAGCGTTGAAGGTCAGGATACCACCGGGGAGCTGTTTTTT. It encodes CSVEGQDTTGELFF.

The chain joins TRBV12-3 or TRBV12-4 to TRBJ2-3; 7 bases are shared with TRBD2. The CDR3 runs to 16 residues. J lost 4 bases, V lost 8 bases, and 15 bases had no gene match. The CDR3 loop reads CASGLGGGSKPDTQYF. CDR3 in DNA: TGTGCCAGCGGACTGGGGGGGGGATCTAAGCCAGATACGCAGTATTTT.

This clonotype was recorded a few times. The V gene is TRBV6-5, the J gene TRBJ2-5; TRBD1 matches 8 bases. The DNA end lines up better with TRBJ2-7; the J call may be wrong. The CDR3 is 15 amino acids. The germline V gene has CDR1 MNHEY and CDR2 SVGAGI. CDR3 in amino acids: CASSYGGRGQYEQYF. CDR3 in DNA: TGTGCCAGCAGTTACGGAGGCAGGGGGCAGTACGAGCAGTACTTC.